This entry is about one T cell receptor beta chain. The antigen is unknown. Trimming took off 3 bases at V and 4 bases at J, with 12 bases between the two ends. The CDR3 runs 14 residues. In germline, CDR1 is KGHSH, CDR2 LQKENI. The source of the sample is a study of cytomegalovirus exposure and HLA in healthy donors. Findings and caveats of the study: Per published accounts, TCR beta sequences correctly predicted the HLA-A and HLA-B alleles of most subjects. Researchers left out some V segments, among them TRBV6-2 and TRBV6-3, as indistinguishable. Across HLA loci, a later analysis found differing TCR association rates, with DRB1 most and HLA-C fewest.

PCR primers comprised 60 Vbeta and 13 Jbeta primers. Measured with immunoSEQ multiplex PCR; TCRdb has only the in-frame clones, and not every one. The repertoire holds around 200,000 clones, with approximately 83% as singletons. The chain employs TRBV18 and TRBJ1-2, with a tentative D call TRBD1 (6 bases). What was sequenced was PBMCs. The TCR was taken from a girl under 18 in good health and CMV-seronegative. The CDR3 here is CASSPTGTGYGYTF. The CDR3 region has the DNA TGTGCCAGCTCACCCACAGGGACGGGCTATGGCTACACCTTC. Complete variable domain (other parts from reference TRBV18 and TRBJ1-2): NAGVMQNPRHLVRRRGQEARLRCSPMKGHSHVYWYRQLPEEGLKFMVYLQKENIIDESGMPKERFSAEFPKEGPSILRIQQVVRGDSAAYFCASSPTGTGYGYTFGSGTRLTVV.